The 22 T cell receptor beta chains in this list originate from one sample, sequenced in a study of T cell clonality in common variable immunodeficiency. The antigens of these receptors remain unknown. Study-level points and caveats: In common variable immunodeficiency, TCR beta chains reportedly carried fewer deletions and N-nucleotide insertions.

Measured with immunoSEQ multiplex PCR; TCRdb has only the in-frame clones, and not every one. The sample offers approximately 29,000 clones and no singletons, the top ten holding approximately 3.1%. The sample was peripheral blood mononuclear cells. These receptors were obtained from a human donor with common variable immunodeficiency.

This clone was counted only a few times. The CDR3 is cut off 3 residues early in the read; its end comes from the germline J gene. The chain is built from TRBV18 and TRBJ1-4, with D perhaps TRBD1 (6 bases). V lost 6 bases to trimming and J lost 0 bases, with 11 bases between them. Germline assignment: CDR1 KGHSH and CDR2 LQKENI. CDR3 size: 15 residues. Here the CDR3 reads CASSRAGATNEKLFF. Partial CDR3 DNA: TGTGCCAGCTCCCGGGCAGGGGCAACTAATGAAAAA.

A note on this clone: The CDR3 is cut off 3 residues early in the read; its end comes from the germline J gene. The chain combines TRBV2 with TRBJ2-3; 9 positions match TRBD1. The CDR3 runs to 14 residues. J was trimmed by 5 bases and V by 6 bases; bases with no gene match: 6. CDR1 and CDR2 from the germline V gene are SNHLY and FYNNEI. CDR3 bases read: TGTGCCAGCAGGGACCGGACAGGGGTAGATACG. It translates to CASRDRTGVDT. Given in full, the CDR3 is CASRDRTGVDTQYF.

Turning to this clone: The read comes to an end 3 residues before the CDR3 does, leaving the germline J gene to fill in the end. The rearrangement uses TRBV7-2 and TRBJ2-7, with D maybe TRBD2 (6 bases). V was trimmed by 1 base and J by 0 bases, leaving 10 bases between them. CDR3 length: 15 residues. Germline CDR1 is SGHTA and CDR2 is FQGNSA. The covered CDR3 bases are TGTGCCAGCAGCTTAGGGCTGGACTACTCCTACGAG. Protein sequence: CASSLGLDYSYE. The whole CDR3 sequence reads CASSLGLDYSYEQYF.

This clone was counted only a few times. From the germline J gene comes the end of the CDR3, since the read stops 3 residues before it. The chain couples TRBV5-1 to TRBJ2-7; D perhaps matches TRBD1 (6 bases). The V gene's germline CDR1 is SGHRS and CDR2 YFSETQ. The CDR3 extends over 14 amino acids. V shed 3 bases and J shed 1 base, with 11 bases lying between them. The CDR3: CASSSYRVSYEQYF. The part of the CDR3 DNA that was read is TGCGCCAGCAGCTCTTACAGGGTATCCTACGAG. The full variable domain, in which reference TRBV5-1 and TRBJ2-7 provide the parts outside the CDR3, is KAGVTQTPRYLIKTRGQQVTLSCSPISGHRSVSWYQQTPGQGLQFLFEYFSETQRNKGNFPGRFSGRQFSNSRSEMNVSTLELGDSALYLCASSSYRVSYEQYFGPGTRLTVT.

This clone was seen more than once but under ten times. The read terminates 3 residues ahead of where the CDR3 ends, so the germline J gene completes it. The chain recombines TRBV5-1 with TRBJ2-7, with TRBD1 identical over 7 bases. The CDR3 loop spans 14 amino acids. Germline values: CDR1 SGHRS, CDR2 YFSETQ. The V and J ends lost 7 bases and 6 bases, in that order; junction bases with no gene match: 13. This CDR3 is CASATGTAAGEQYF. The CDR3 DNA, read in part, is TGCGCCAGCGCAACCGGGACAGCTGCTGGCGAG. Full variable domain (missing parts from reference TRBV5-1 and TRBJ2-7): KAGVTQTPRYLIKTRGQQVTLSCSPISGHRSVSWYQQTPGQGLQFLFEYFSETQRNKGNFPGRFSGRQFSNSRSEMNVSTLELGDSALYLCASATGTAAGEQYFGPGTRLTVT.

This clone was observed a few times. The sequence runs out 3 residues before the end of the CDR3; the remainder is reconstructed from the germline J gene. The rearrangement links TRBV7-2 to TRBJ2-1; 7 bases fit TRBD1. This CDR3 has 15 residues. After removal of 5 bases from V and 2 bases from J, the junction contained 6 bases not matched to a gene. Germline V gene lookup returns CDR1 SGHTA and CDR2 FQGNSA. CDR3 protein: CASSILGQAYNEQFF. The CDR3 DNA, read in part, is TGTGCCAGCAGCATCCTCGGACAGGCCTACAATGAG.

This clone was seen ten or more times. The read ends 3 residues early relative to the CDR3; the germline J gene fills the gap. The chain recombines TRBV20-1 with TRBJ2-3; 7 bases match TRBD2. The germline V gene has CDR1 DFQATT and CDR2 SNEGSKA (reference sequence). This CDR3 is built from 14 residues. V was clipped by 5 bases and J by 6 bases; unmatched bases: 11. CDR3 DNA, as far as it was read: TGCAGTGCTGAGCGGGACGTAAAACCGGATACG. Protein product: CSAERDVKPDT. The full CDR3 sequence reads CSAERDVKPDTQYF.

This clone showed up many times. Read coverage stops 3 residues before the CDR3 terminus; the germline J gene supplies the remainder. The chain recombines TRBV15 with TRBJ1-5; D is ambiguous. The V and J ends lost 1 base and 1 base respectively, with 5 bases between them. Germline CDR1 LNHNV, CDR2 YYDKDF (reference sequence). CDR3 length equals 14 residues. The sequenced part of the CDR3 DNA is TGTGCCACCAGCAGAGTCGTCAGCAATCAGCCC. Translated: CATSRVVSNQP. In full, the CDR3 is CATSRVVSNQPQHF. The complete variable domain, with remaining parts taken from reference TRBV15 and TRBJ1-5, reads DAMVIQNPRYQVTQFGKPVTLSCSQTLNHNVMYWYQQKSSQAPKLLFHYYDKDFNNEADTPDNFQSRRPNTSFCFLDIRSPGLGDTAMYLCATSRVVSNQPQHFGDGTRLSIL.

In this sample, this clone turned up many times. The DNA ends 3 residues before the CDR3 does, and the rest of the CDR3 is filled in from the germline J gene. The rearrangement links TRBV14 to TRBJ1-2; D is perhaps TRBD1 (6 bases). Germline V lookup: CDR1 SGHDN, CDR2 FVKESK. Trimming took 4 bases from V and 5 from J, leaving 8 bases between them. The CDR3 sequence is 12 residues long. CDR3 DNA, as far as it was read: TGTGCCAGCAGCCCGGACAGTTATGGC. This codes for CASSPDSYG. The full-length CDR3 reads as CASSPDSYGYTF. Full variable domain (rest looked up from reference TRBV14 and TRBJ1-2): EAGVTQFPSHSVIEKGQTVTLRCDPISGHDNLYWYRRVMGKEIKFLLHFVKESKQDESGMPNNRFLAERTGGTYSTLKVQPAELEDSGVYFCASSPDSYGYTFGSGTRLTVV.

This clone showed up just a few times. The covered CDR3 bases are TGTGCCAGCTCACCACCGGGCAGGGGGGAAGATGGC. Protein product: CASSPPGRGEDG. The whole CDR3 protein reads CASSPPGRGEDGYTF. The chain is built from TRBV18 and TRBJ1-2; TRBD1 aligns across 7 bases. The CDR3 end falls 3 residues outside the read, so it is completed with the germline J gene. With V trimmed by 0 bases and J by 6 bases, 7 bases remained unmatched. Looked up from germline, CDR1 is KGHSH and CDR2 is LQKENI. The CDR3 totals 15 residues.

This clone has more than one count but fewer than ten. The read terminates 3 residues ahead of where the CDR3 ends, so the germline J gene completes it. This rearrangement joins TRBV19 to TRBJ1-3; 10 nucleotides line up with TRBD1. CDR1 and CDR2 (germline): LNHDA, SQIVND (reference sequence). This CDR3 is built from 16 residues. The trim removed 4 bases at V and 2 bases at J, leaving 5 bases unmatched. The CDR3 sequence: CASSTGQGRTGNTIYF. CDR3 DNA, as far as it was read: TGTGCCAGTAGTACGGGACAGGGGAGAACTGGAAACACC.

This clone was seen a few times. The read stops 3 residues short of the end of the CDR3; the missing end is completed from the germline J gene. The chain links TRBV7-6 to TRBJ2-1; TRBD1 is a possible D gene (6 bases). CDR3 size: 16 residues. V shed 5 bases and J shed 7 bases, with 21 bases lying between them. Germline V gene lookup returns CDR1 SGHVS and CDR2 FNYEAQ. The covered CDR3 bases are TGTGCCAGCAGCCCATTGAGCGGCAGGGGTTTTAATGAG. Protein: CASSPLSGRGFNE. The CDR3 in its entirety is CASSPLSGRGFNEQFF.

On this clone itself: Read sequence stops 3 residues before the CDR3 end, and the germline J gene provides the missing end. The genes are TRBV5-1 and TRBJ2-6; D may be TRBD2 (6 bases). From germline, CDR1 is SGHRS and CDR2 YFSETQ. V dropped 2 bases and J dropped 0 bases, with 9 bases sitting between them. The CDR3 consists of 16 residues. CDR3 protein: CASSFGGSSGANVLTF. The CDR3 bases that were read are TGCGCCAGCAGCTTTGGGGGGAGCTCTGGGGCCAACGTC.

About this clone: The read ends 3 residues shy of where the CDR3 ends; the end is completed using the germline J gene. V and J are TRBV7-9 and TRBJ1-2; 8 positions agree with TRBD1. In germline, CDR1 is SEHNR, CDR2 FQNEAQ (reference sequence). The length of the CDR3 is 13 residues. Trimming cost V 10 bases and J 3 bases; bases outside gene matches: 7. CDR3 region: CAIKTGGDYGYTF. Incomplete CDR3 DNA: TGTGCCATCAAAACAGGGGGGGACTATGGC.

This clone was detected only a few times. The read ends 3 residues before the CDR3 terminus; that terminus is restored from the germline J gene. The chain has TRBV18 and TRBJ2-5, with TRBD1 matching over 11 bases. Trimming at V came to 3 bases and at J to 4 bases, leaving 10 bases not matched to a gene. There are 17 residues in the CDR3. Per the germline V gene, CDR1 is KGHSH and CDR2 is LQKENI. This CDR3 reads CASSPVPPGQGGETQYF. The CDR3 bases that were read are TGTGCCAGCTCACCCGTGCCTCCGGGACAGGGGGGAGAGACC.

Notes on this clone: The sequence runs out 3 residues before the end of the CDR3; the remainder is reconstructed from the germline J gene. The chain carries TRBV18 and TRBJ2-7; either TRBD1 or TRBD2 may fit D (5 bases each). V lost 0 bases, J lost 2 bases, and 8 bases lay in between. Germline V lookup: CDR1 KGHSH, CDR2 LQKENI. The CDR3 runs to 14 residues. The CDR3 bases that were read are TGTGCCAGCTCACCACCCGAGGGGCCCTACGAG. Encoded protein: CASSPPEGPYE. The complete CDR3 protein is CASSPPEGPYEQYF.

Regarding this clone: The read falls 3 residues short of the CDR3 end, and the missing part is taken from the germline J gene. The genes are TRBV20-1 and TRBJ2-7; TRBD1 matches 7 bases. The J segment lost 2 bases and the V segment lost 3 bases, leaving 13 bases of the junction unmatched. In germline, CDR1 is DFQATT, CDR2 SNEGSKA (reference sequence). This CDR3 region has 16 residues. The CDR3 region is CSASDVRGQVTYEQYF. CDR3 DNA (partial): TGCAGTGCTAGTGACGTGAGAGGACAGGTTACCTACGAG.

Of note for this clone: The read ends 3 residues shy of where the CDR3 ends; the end is completed using the germline J gene. The chain joins TRBV18 to TRBJ1-2, with TRBD1 matching over 9 bases. After removal of 3 bases from V and 5 bases from J, the junction contained 1 base not matched to a gene. CDR1 is KGHSH and CDR2 is LQKENI in the germline V gene. The length of the CDR3 is 13 residues. The CDR3 is CASSPGQGYGYTF. CDR3 bases read: TGTGCCAGCTCACCCGGACAGGGGTATGGC.

This clone was counted at least ten times. Read coverage stops 3 residues before the CDR3 terminus; the germline J gene supplies the remainder. This sequence joins TRBV2 and TRBJ2-7; D may be TRBD1 (5 bases). The V end was cut by 6 bases, the J end by 3 bases, with 15 bases between. The CDR3 runs 14 residues. The germline CDR1 and CDR2 sequences are SNHLY and FYNNEI. The CDR3 protein is CASRPGKPYYEQYF. The sequenced part of the CDR3 DNA is TGTGCCAGCAGGCCAGGGAAGCCTTACTACGAG.

To note about this clone: Read coverage stops 3 residues before the CDR3 terminus; the germline J gene supplies the remainder. V usage is TRBV6-2 or TRBV6-3 and J usage is TRBJ2-3; 8 positions agree with TRBD2. The ends lost 4 bases at V and 4 bases at J; junction bases unmatched: 7. Germline CDR1 and CDR2: MNHEY and SVGEGT. This CDR3 spans 15 amino acids. The covered CDR3 bases are TGTGCCAGCAGTTGGAGGAGGCGGGGGGCAGATACG. Translated: CASSWRRRGADT. The whole CDR3 sequence reads CASSWRRRGADTQYF.

Details on this clone: The read finishes 3 residues shy of the CDR3 end, and the germline J gene is used to complete it. V is TRBV6-2 or TRBV6-3 and J is TRBJ1-2; unclear D gene. CDR3 length equals 14 residues. V shed 5 bases and J shed 6 bases, with 16 bases lying between them. Per the germline V gene, CDR1 is MNHEY and CDR2 is SVGEGT. CDR3 DNA (partial): TGTGCCAGCAGTACCCCACTACGGATCAATGGC. This encodes CASSTPLRING. The entire CDR3 protein reads CASSTPLRINGYTF.

This clone was seen many times. The read gets to within 3 residues of the CDR3 end, and the germline J gene fills in the rest. The V and J genes are TRBV20-1 and TRBJ2-5; 9 bases are shared with TRBD2. The CDR3 has 14 residues. Looked up from germline, CDR1 is DFQATT and CDR2 is SNEGSKA (reference sequence). The V and J ends lost 6 bases and 5 bases, in that order; junction bases with no gene match: 10. CDR3 in amino acids: CSASGLAGWETQYF. The sequenced CDR3 bases are TGCAGTGCCAGTGGGCTAGCGGGGTGGGAGACC.